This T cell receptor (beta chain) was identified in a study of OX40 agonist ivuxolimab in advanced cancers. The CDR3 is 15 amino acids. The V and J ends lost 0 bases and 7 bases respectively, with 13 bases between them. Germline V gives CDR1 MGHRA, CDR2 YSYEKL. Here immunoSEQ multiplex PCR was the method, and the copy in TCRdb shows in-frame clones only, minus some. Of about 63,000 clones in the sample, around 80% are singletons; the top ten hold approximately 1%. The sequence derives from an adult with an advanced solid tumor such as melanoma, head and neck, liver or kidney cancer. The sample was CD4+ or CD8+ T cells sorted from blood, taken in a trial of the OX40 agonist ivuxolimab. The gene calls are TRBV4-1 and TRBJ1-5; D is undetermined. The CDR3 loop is CASSQDRRSGQPQHF. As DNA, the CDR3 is TGCGCCAGCAGCCAAGACAGGCGATCTGGGCAGCCCCAGCATTTT.